This TCR beta chain was captured by sequencing in a study of blood T cell repertoires in COVID-19. In the study overall: In each case, the material was cDNA or gDNA derived from T cells, B-cell-depleted T cells, or PBMCs.

Seattle's enrolled individuals joined amid active infection and were then monitored longitudinally. Repertoires were generated with immunoSEQ multiplex PCR, while TCRdb's copy carries only in-frame clones and drops some. The sample has approximately 330,000 clones, roughly 89% seen once. Germline V CDR1 and CDR2: MNHEY, SVGAGI. The CDR3 loop spans 14 amino acids. With 7 bases removed from V and 4 bases from J, the gap between germline ends came to 16 bases. The specimen sequenced was peripheral blood. The chain combines TRBV6-5 with TRBJ1-1, with a weak D call TRBD1 (5 bases). This clonotype was obtained from a man aged 30-40 years with COVID-19, enrolled during active disease. This CDR3 is CASTPGGGTTEAFF. In DNA form, the CDR3 reads TGTGCCAGCACTCCCGGCGGAGGGACCACTGAAGCTTTCTTT.